One TCR beta chain is described in this entry. CDR1 is SEHNR and CDR2 is FQNEAQ in the germline V gene (reference sequence). This CDR3 spans 13 amino acids. With 2 bases removed from V and 3 bases from J, the gap between germline ends came to 5 bases. These data originate in a study of control samples from healthy donors and cancer patients. Method: immunoSEQ multiplex PCR; TCRdb's copy keeps in-frame clones and lacks some. Of 130,000 to 150,000 clones in the sample, around 94% were seen once. Material for sequencing was PBMCs. The V gene is TRBV7-9, the J gene TRBJ2-1, with D hard to call. The source is a man between 60 and 70 years old with colorectal cancer. DNA of the CDR3: TGTGCCAGCAGCTTACGGCTCTACAATGAGCAGTTCTTC. Its translation is CASSLRLYNEQFF.